Listed here are 14 T cell receptor beta chains from one sample, sequenced in a study of T cells expressing NK-cell markers. From the 5' RACE reads, TCRdb lists one entry per CDR3 protein and no DNA. Its clone listing holds tens of thousands of distinct CDR3 sequences. Sequenced sample: blood T cells: a sorted CD56 or NKG2C T cell subset, CD4+ or CD8+ T cells, or bulk PBMC T cells (not recorded which). Receptors were obtained from a woman aged 18-69 years in good health.

The chain couples TRBV23-1 to TRBJ2-1; there is no DNA to check the TCRdb D call of TRBD1. TRBV23-1 counts as an open reading frame of uncertain function. There are 14 residues in the CDR3. The CDR3 reads CASRPQGALNEQFF.

V gene TRBV7-3 combines with J gene TRBJ2-7; as DNA is missing, the TRBD1 call by TCRdb cannot be tested. The CDR3 length is 15 residues. Germline V gene data show CDR1 as SGHTA and CDR2 as FQGTGA. The chain's CDR3 is CASSLRPTGNYEQYF.

This clonotype counts as medium-sized by frequency. The chain has TRBV5-5 and TRBJ2-7; no DNA is available, so the TRBD1 call from TCRdb remains unchecked. Germline V CDR1 and CDR2: SGHKS, YYEKEE (reference sequence). There are 13 residues in the CDR3. CDR3 sequence: CASSRDSNDEQYF. The full variable domain, rest sourced from reference TRBV5-5 and TRBJ2-7, is DAGVTQSPTHLIKTRGQQVTLRCSPISGHKSVSWYQQVLGQGPQFIFQYYEKEERGRGNFPDRFSARQFPNYSSELNVNALLLGDSALYLCASSRDSNDEQYFGPGTRLTVT.

The J gene is TRBJ1-5, the V gene TRBV27; the TRBD1 assignment by TCRdb is unverifiable without DNA. Germline V gene data show CDR1 as MNHEY and CDR2 as SMNVEV (reference sequence). The CDR3 contains 13 residues. CDR3 loop: CASSQGLYQPQHF.

J is TRBJ2-1 and V is TRBV15. This CDR3 is 14 amino acids long. Germline CDR1 is LNHNV and CDR2 is YYDKDF (reference sequence). The chain's CDR3 is CASSDQSSYNEQFF.

The rearrangement joins TRBV6-2 or TRBV6-3 to TRBJ2-2; lacking DNA, the TRBD2 call made by TCRdb goes unchecked. CDR3 length equals 21 residues. In germline, CDR1 is MNHEY, CDR2 SVGEGT. The CDR3 protein is CASSVNPGYTKRLGDTGELFF.

This chain connects TRBV5-1 to TRBJ2-3; TCRdb gives TRBD1 as the D gene, but with no DNA this cannot be confirmed. Germline V lookup: CDR1 SGHRS, CDR2 YFSETQ. CDR3 size: 15 residues. The CDR3 protein is CASSLVQGDTDTQYF.

The chain has TRBV7-9 and TRBJ2-7; lacking DNA, the TRBD1 call made by TCRdb goes unchecked. The CDR3 covers 16 residues. Germline CDR1 is SEHNR and CDR2 is FQNEAQ (reference sequence). CDR3 sequence: CASSTPRDRGSYEQYF.

This sequence joins TRBV20-1 and TRBJ2-1; no DNA is available, so the TRBD2 call from TCRdb remains unchecked. This CDR3 has 14 amino acids. Germline lookup yields CDR1 DFQATT and CDR2 SNEGSKA (reference sequence). This CDR3 is CSVRPSREYNEQFF.

The chain recombines TRBV12-3 or TRBV12-4 with TRBJ2-1; with no DNA, the TCRdb D assignment of TRBD2 cannot be verified. The CDR3 extends over 16 amino acids. The CDR3 here is CASSFGLAGGRDEQFF.

The chain's CDR3 is CASSPDNLGTEAFF. This rearrangement joins TRBV5-1 to TRBJ1-1. The CDR3 extends over 14 amino acids. The germline V gene encodes CDR1 SGHRS and CDR2 YFSETQ.

The V and J genes are TRBV7-9 and TRBJ1-3; TCRdb selects TRBD1, and the lack of DNA leaves this call unchecked. The germline V gene encodes CDR1 SEHNR and CDR2 FQNEAQ (reference sequence). The CDR3 has 14 amino acids. The CDR3 region is CASSSLGAGNTIYF.

This sequence joins TRBV7-9 and TRBJ1-6; with no DNA, the TCRdb D assignment of TRBD1 cannot be verified. Germline V lookup: CDR1 SEHNR, CDR2 FQNEAQ (reference sequence). The CDR3 sequence is 16 residues long. CDR3 loop: CASSPPGRRGNSPLHF.

The V call is TRBV7-2, the J call TRBJ2-5; TCRdb names TRBD1, which stays unverified in the absence of DNA. There are 16 residues in the CDR3. CDR1 is SGHTA and CDR2 is FQGNSA in the germline V gene. The CDR3 loop reads CASVPGTGEGQETQYF.